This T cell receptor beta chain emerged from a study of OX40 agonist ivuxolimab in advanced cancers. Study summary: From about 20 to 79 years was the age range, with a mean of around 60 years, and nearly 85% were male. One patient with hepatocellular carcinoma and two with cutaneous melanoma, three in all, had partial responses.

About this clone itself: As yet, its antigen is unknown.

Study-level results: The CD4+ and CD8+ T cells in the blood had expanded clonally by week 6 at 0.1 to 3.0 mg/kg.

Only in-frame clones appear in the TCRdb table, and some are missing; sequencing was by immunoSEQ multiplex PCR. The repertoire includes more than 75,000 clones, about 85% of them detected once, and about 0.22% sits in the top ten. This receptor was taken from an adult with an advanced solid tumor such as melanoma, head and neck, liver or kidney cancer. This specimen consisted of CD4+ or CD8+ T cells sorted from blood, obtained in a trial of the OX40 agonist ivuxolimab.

CDR3 in amino acids: CASSLRGFGLNTEAFF. The CDR3 DNA is TGTGCCAGCAGTTTACGAGGCTTCGGGCTGAACACTGAAGCTTTCTTT. This rearrangement joins TRBV27 to TRBJ1-1; D is unresolved. CDR3 length: 16 amino acids. Trimming removed 2 bases at V and 0 bases at J, with 13 bases between. Germline assignment: CDR1 MNHEY and CDR2 SMNVEV (reference sequence).